Presented here are 8 T cell receptor beta chains from one specimen sequenced in a study of CD8+CD57+ T cells in acquired aplastic anemia. Genomic DNA templated the TCR beta VDJ and CDR3 profiling. TCRdb itself ran the reads through MiXCR, one entry per CDR3 protein. The data contain about 160,000 distinct CDR3 sequences, around 47% of them singletons. It was patients with CD8+CD57+ cell expansion by flow cytometry who were chosen for sequencing. Sequencing used sorted CD4+, CD8+, or CD8+CD57+ T cells (not recorded which) from PBMCs. Receptor source: a human donor with aplastic anemia.

On this clonotype: This is likely a read error, given that the CDR3 carries no conserved phenylalanine or tryptophan at its end. The chain has TRBV7-2 and TRBJ1-2, with no clear D. This CDR3 region has 15 residues. Trimming took off 5 bases at V and 2 bases at J, with 15 bases between the two ends. Germline CDR1 reads SGHTA; CDR2 reads FQGNSA. The CDR3 sequence: CASSQASGSNYGYTL. The CDR3 nucleotides read TGTGCCAGCAGCCAAGCATCCGGGTCCAACTATGGCTACACCCTC.

This clonotype was observed at least ten times. V gene TRBV20-1 combines with J gene TRBJ2-2; D unclear. From germline, CDR1 is DFQATT and CDR2 SNEGSKA (reference sequence). V lost 1 base, J lost 5 bases, and 8 bases lay in between. This CDR3 region has 13 residues. The CDR3 nucleotides read TGCAGTGCTAGAGCCTCTACTACCGGGGAGCTGTTTTTT. Its translation is CSARASTTGELFF.

The rearrangement uses TRBV7-2 and TRBJ2-7, with TRBD2 identical over 10 bases. Germline loops: CDR1 SGHTA, CDR2 FQGNSA. This CDR3 spans 14 amino acids. Germline trimming cut 5 bases from V and 6 bases from J; bases unmatched to any gene: 7. CDR3 in amino acids: CASSPSGGGSEQYF. CDR3 nucleotides: TGTGCCAGCAGCCCCAGCGGGGGGGGCAGCGAGCAGTACTTC.

As to this clonotype: A read error may produce the germline difference seen at one junction end. The chain has TRBV15 and TRBJ1-1, with 7 bases identical to TRBD1. The germline V gene encodes CDR1 LNHNV and CDR2 YYDKDF (reference sequence). There are 15 residues in the CDR3. The CDR3 nucleotides are TGTGCCAGCAGCTCAACCAGGGGGGGGCACACTGAAGCTTTCTTT. Translation gives CASSSTRGGHTEAFF.

The sample holds many counts of this clonotype. The chain is built from TRBV7-2 and TRBJ2-2; 8 bases align to TRBD1. CDR3 length: 15 amino acids. V lost 5 bases, J lost 5 bases, and 7 bases stayed unmatched. CDR1 SGHTA and CDR2 FQGNSA come from the germline V gene. CDR3 loop: CASSAGQGGTGELFF. The CDR3 DNA reads as TGTGCCAGCAGCGCCGGACAGGGAGGTACCGGGGAGCTGTTTTTT.

There are many counts of this clonotype. V and J are TRBV20-1 and TRBJ2-7, with D perhaps TRBD2 (6 bases). The CDR3 runs 11 residues. Per germline, CDR1 DFQATT and CDR2 SNEGSKA (reference sequence). V lost 5 bases to trimming and J lost 4 bases, with 9 bases between them. CDR3 DNA: TGCAGTGCTGGGAGCGGGTACGAGCAGTACTTC. It translates to CSAGSGYEQYF.

The CDR3 DNA reads as TGTGCCAGCAGAATCTCGGCTAATTCACCCCTCCACTTT. It specifies CASRISANSPLHF. The chain recombines TRBV7-9 with TRBJ1-6; the D is unclear. Germline CDR1 and CDR2: SEHNR and FQNEAQ (reference sequence). CDR3 length equals 13 residues. With 6 bases removed from V and 6 bases from J, the gap between germline ends came to 9 bases.

This clonotype occurred many times. V and J are TRBV20-1 and TRBJ2-1; TRBD2 agrees at 8 bases. The V gene end was trimmed by 5 bases and the J gene end by 8 bases; junction bases not matched to a gene: 14. The CDR3 length is 15 residues. CDR1 and CDR2 (germline): DFQATT, SNEGSKA (reference sequence). CDR3 nucleotide sequence: TGCAGTGCTCCCGCCCGGGCGGGAGGAATGGATGAGCAGTTCTTC. Translation: CSAPARAGGMDEQFF.